This T cell receptor (beta chain) was found in a study of OX40 agonist ivuxolimab in advanced cancers. Study results and limitations: The antigens recognized by the expanded peripheral T cells, that is their antigen specificity, were not determined. Expanded clones belonging to CD8+ T cells outnumbered, on average, those of CD4+.

Data came from immunoSEQ multiplex PCR; TCRdb stores just in-frame clones and leaves some out. This sample has under 75,000 clones; about 94% occur once, and the top ten carry 6.5% to 8.5%. Of note for this clone: As yet, its antigen is unknown. The junction shows a germline mismatch at one end, possibly a read error.

Autoimmune disease history or systemic immunosuppression excluded patients. From germline, CDR1 is SEHNR and CDR2 FQNEAQ (reference sequence). The length of the CDR3 is 12 residues. Sequencing used CD4+ or CD8+ T cells sorted from blood, obtained in a trial of the OX40 agonist ivuxolimab. The TCR comes from an adult with an advanced solid tumor such as melanoma, head and neck, liver or kidney cancer. The J gene is TRBJ2-4, the V gene TRBV7-9; possibly TRBD2 for D (7 bases). The CDR3 sequence is CACELATGQKHF. The CDR3 DNA sequence: TGTGCCTGTGAACTAGCGACAGGACAGAAGCACTTC.